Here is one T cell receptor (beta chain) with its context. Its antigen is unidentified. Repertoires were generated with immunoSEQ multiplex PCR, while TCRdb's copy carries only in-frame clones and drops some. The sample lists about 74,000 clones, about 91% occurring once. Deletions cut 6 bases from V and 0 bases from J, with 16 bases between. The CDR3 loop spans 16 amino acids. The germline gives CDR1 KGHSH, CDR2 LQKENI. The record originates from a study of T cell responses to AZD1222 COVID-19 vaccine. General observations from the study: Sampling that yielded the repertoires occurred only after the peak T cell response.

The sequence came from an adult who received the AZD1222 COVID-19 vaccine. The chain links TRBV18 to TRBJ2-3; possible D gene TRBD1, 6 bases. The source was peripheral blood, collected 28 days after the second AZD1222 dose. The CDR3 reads CASSPDQGTSTDTQYF. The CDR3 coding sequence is TGTGCCAGCTCGCCTGATCAGGGGACAAGCACAGATACGCAGTATTTT.